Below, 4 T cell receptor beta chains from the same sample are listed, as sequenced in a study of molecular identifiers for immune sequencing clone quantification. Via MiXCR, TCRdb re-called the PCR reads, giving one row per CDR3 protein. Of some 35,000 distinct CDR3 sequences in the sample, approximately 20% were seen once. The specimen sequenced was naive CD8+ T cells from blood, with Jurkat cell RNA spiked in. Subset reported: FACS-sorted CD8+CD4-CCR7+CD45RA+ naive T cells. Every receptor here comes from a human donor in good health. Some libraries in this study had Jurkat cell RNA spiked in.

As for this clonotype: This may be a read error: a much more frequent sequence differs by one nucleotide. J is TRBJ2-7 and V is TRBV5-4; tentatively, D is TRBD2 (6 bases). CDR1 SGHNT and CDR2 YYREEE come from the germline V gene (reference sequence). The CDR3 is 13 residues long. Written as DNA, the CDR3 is TGTGCCAGCAGCTTGCGCGGGAACTACGGGCAGTACTTC. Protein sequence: CASSLRGNYGQYF.

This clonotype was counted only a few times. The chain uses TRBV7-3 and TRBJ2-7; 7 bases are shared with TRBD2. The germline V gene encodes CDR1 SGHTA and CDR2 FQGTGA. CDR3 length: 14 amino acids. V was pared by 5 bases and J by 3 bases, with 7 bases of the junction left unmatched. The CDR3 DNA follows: TGTGCCAGCAGCCCCGGGGGGACTTGCTACGAGCAGTACTTC. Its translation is CASSPGGTCYEQYF. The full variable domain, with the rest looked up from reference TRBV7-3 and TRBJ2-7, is GAGVSQTPSNKVTEKGKYVELRCDPISGHTALYWYRQSLGQGPEFLIYFQGTGAADDSGLPNDRFFAVRPEGSVSTLKIQRTERGDSAVYLCASSPGGTCYEQYFGPGTRLTVT.

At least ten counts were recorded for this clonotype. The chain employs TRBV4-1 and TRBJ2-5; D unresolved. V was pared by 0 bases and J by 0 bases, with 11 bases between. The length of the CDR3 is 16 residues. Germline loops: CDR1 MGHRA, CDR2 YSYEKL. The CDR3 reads CASSQEDPTYQETQYF. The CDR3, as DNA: TGCGCCAGCAGCCAAGAAGATCCCACGTACCAAGAGACCCAGTACTTC.

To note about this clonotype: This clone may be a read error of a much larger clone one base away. The CDR3 reads CAGSLQGLHDYGYTF. The CDR3 DNA sequence: TGTGCCGGCAGCTTACAGGGACTGCATGACTATGGCTACACCTTC. The V gene is TRBV7-9, the J gene TRBJ1-2, with TRBD1 as a possible D gene (6 bases). The germline gives CDR1 SEHNR, CDR2 FQNEAQ (reference sequence). This CDR3 comprises 15 residues.